These 2 T cell receptor beta chains originate from one sample sequenced in a study of blood T cell repertoires in COVID-19. Only in-frame clones appear in the TCRdb table, and some are missing; sequencing was by immunoSEQ multiplex PCR. The sample includes about 480,000 clones, roughly 87% of them seen just once. Material: peripheral blood. These receptors were collected from a man aged 18-30 years with COVID-19, enrolled during active disease.

V is TRBV7-9 and J is TRBJ2-3; 9 positions match TRBD1. The ends lost 2 bases at V and 5 bases at J; junction bases unmatched: 5. The CDR3 length is 15 residues. In germline, CDR1 is SEHNR, CDR2 FQNEAQ (reference sequence). DNA for the CDR3: TGTGCCAGCAGCTTAACAGGGGGCTCGGAAGATACGCAGTATTTT. This translates into CASSLTGGSEDTQYF.

The gene calls are TRBV7-9 and TRBJ2-2, with 9 bases aligning to TRBD1. The CDR3 spans 15 residues. J lost 4 bases, V lost 5 bases, and 5 bases had no gene match. The germline gives CDR1 SEHNR, CDR2 FQNEAQ (reference sequence). The CDR3 region is CASSRQGVGTGELFF. The CDR3 nucleotides read TGTGCCAGCAGCAGACAGGGGGTTGGCACCGGGGAGCTGTTTTTT.